One sample yielded the 4 T cell receptor beta chains listed below, sequenced in a study of spatial heterogeneity in lung cancer. TCRdb itself ran the 5' RACE reads through MiXCR, one entry per CDR3 protein. The sample lists tens of thousands of distinct CDR3 sequences, 9.5% to 15% occurring once. Time point indicated: sample taken at primary tumor resection. The authors sequenced whole RNA from tumor, nontumor lung or frozen PBMC without sorting. The sequencing here drew on PBMCs, taken at surgery. All receptors derive from a male donor with early-stage non-small cell lung cancer.

The V and J genes are TRBV7-2 and TRBJ2-3; no reliable D call. Per the germline V gene, CDR1 is SGHTA and CDR2 is FQGNSA. CDR3 size: 14 residues. With 5 bases removed from V and 3 bases from J, the gap between germline ends came to 12 bases. The CDR3 sequence is CASSPRPVTDTQYF. The CDR3 nucleotides are TGTGCCAGCAGCCCCCGACCCGTTACAGATACGCAGTATTTT.

The chain has TRBV7-3 and TRBJ2-7, with 11 bases lining up with TRBD2. CDR1 and CDR2 (germline): SGHTA, FQGTGA. V trimming: 4 bases; J trimming: 5 bases; junction bases outside the gene matches: 1. The CDR3 contains 13 residues. CDR3 DNA: TGTGCCAGCAGCTCGGGACTAGCGGACGAGCAGTACTTC. Its protein is CASSSGLADEQYF. Full variable domain (rest looked up from reference TRBV7-3 and TRBJ2-7): GAGVSQTPSNKVTEKGKYVELRCDPISGHTALYWYRQSLGQGPEFLIYFQGTGAADDSGLPNDRFFAVRPEGSVSTLKIQRTERGDSAVYLCASSSGLADEQYFGPGTRLTVT.

This chain connects TRBV2 to TRBJ2-2; no reliable D call. CDR1 and CDR2 from the germline V gene are SNHLY and FYNNEI. V lost 0 bases and J lost 2, with 7 bases in between. The CDR3 extends over 15 amino acids. CDR3 loop: CASSEAEKNTGELFF. CDR3 sequence (DNA): TGTGCCAGCAGTGAAGCGGAGAAAAACACCGGGGAGCTGTTTTTT.

This clonotype was counted between two and nine times. The V call is TRBV29-1, the J call TRBJ2-6; D might be TRBD2 (6 bases). The V gene's germline CDR1 is SQVTM and CDR2 ANQGSEA. V gave up 4 bases and J gave up 4 bases, with 8 bases separating them. The CDR3 is made up of 13 amino acids. The CDR3 DNA is TGCAGCGTTGCGGGGGTCGGGGCCAACGTCCTGACTTTC. It yields the protein CSVAGVGANVLTF.